The present T cell receptor (beta chain) was sequenced within a study of blood T cell repertoires in COVID-19. In the study overall: T cells, B-cell-depleted T cells, or PBMCs supplied cDNA or gDNA.

This clone was counted a few times. The germline V and J ends were trimmed by 0 bases and 4 bases, with 8 bases remaining between them. Looked up from germline, CDR1 is GTSNPN and CDR2 is SVGIG (reference sequence). The CDR3 is made up of 13 amino acids. Profiled with immunoSEQ multiplex PCR; TCRdb holds only in-frame clones, not every one. This sample has 130,000 or so clones, with roughly 78% found just once. The J gene is TRBJ2-3, the V gene TRBV30; TRBD1 is a possible D gene (6 bases). The source material was peripheral blood. This TCR came from a man aged 55-75 years with active or convalescent COVID-19. The CDR3 DNA reads TGTGCCTGGAGTGTAGGGGGAGCAGATACGCAGTATTTT. It codes for CAWSVGGADTQYF.